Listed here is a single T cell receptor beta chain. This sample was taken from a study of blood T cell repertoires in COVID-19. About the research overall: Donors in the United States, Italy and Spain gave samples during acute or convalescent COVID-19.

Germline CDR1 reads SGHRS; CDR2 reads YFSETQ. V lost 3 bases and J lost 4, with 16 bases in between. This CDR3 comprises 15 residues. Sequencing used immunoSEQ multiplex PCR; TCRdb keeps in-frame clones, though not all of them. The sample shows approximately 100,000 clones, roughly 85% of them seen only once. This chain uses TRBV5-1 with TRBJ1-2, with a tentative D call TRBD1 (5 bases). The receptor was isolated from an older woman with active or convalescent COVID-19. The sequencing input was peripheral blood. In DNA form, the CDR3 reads TGCGCCAGCAGCTCGACAGTCAATGGCGGCTATGGCTACACCTTC. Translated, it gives CASSSTVNGGYGYTF.